Shown below are 30 T cell receptor beta chains from a single sample sequenced in a study of shared clonotypes between healthy human individuals. Clones were sequenced by immunoSEQ multiplex PCR, and TCRdb holds only the in-frame ones, with some missing. The sample carries hundreds of thousands of clones, roughly 70% recorded once. Sequencing used memory CD4+ T cells sorted from blood. Subset described: CD45RA-negative fraction. These receptors originate from a woman under 40 in good health.

The chain employs TRBV5-1 and TRBJ2-2, with TRBD2 as a possible D gene (5 bases). The CDR3 loop spans 15 amino acids. Germline V lookup: CDR1 SGHRS, CDR2 YFSETQ. The V end lost 0 bases, the J end lost 4 bases, and 10 bases lay between the germline ends. The DNA for the CDR3 is TGCGCCAGCAGCTTGGCCTCGACTACCACCGGGGAGCTGTTTTTT. It encodes CASSLASTTTGELFF.

In its sample, this clone was seen a few times. CDR3 nucleotides: TGTGCCAGCAGTGAGCAGGGACTTGGAGGCTACACCTTC. Its translation: CASSEQGLGGYTF. The gene calls are TRBV6-1 and TRBJ1-2; a possible D gene is TRBD1 (5 bases). This CDR3 spans 13 amino acids. CDR1 and CDR2 from the germline V gene are MNHNS and SASEGT. Trimming took 3 bases from V and 8 from J, leaving 13 bases between them.

The V gene is TRBV28, the J gene TRBJ2-6; D uncertain. CDR3 size: 14 residues. Trimming took off 3 bases at V and 7 bases at J, with 10 bases between the two ends. CDR1 MDHEN and CDR2 SYDVKM come from the germline V gene. Written as DNA, the CDR3 is TGTGCCAGCAGTTTCGGCACAGACGCCAACGTCCTGACTTTC. As protein: CASSFGTDANVLTF.

The chain is built from TRBV6-1 and TRBJ2-5; D might be TRBD1 or TRBD2, each matching 5 bases. The V gene lost 3 bases and the J gene lost 5 bases, with 22 bases spanning the gap. The CDR3 runs 17 residues. Germline V CDR1 and CDR2: MNHNS, SASEGT. The CDR3 region has the DNA TGTGCCAGCAGTGAGCCCCGGGACCCGAAGCGTCCGGAGACCCAGTACTTC. This gives the protein CASSEPRDPKRPETQYF.

Here the CDR3 DNA reads TGTGCCAGCAGCGCGGGGGGATGGGATCCCACCGGGGAGCTGTTTTTT. Translating gives CASSAGGWDPTGELFF. The chain joins TRBV7-3 to TRBJ2-2; TRBD2 matches 8 bases. The junction had 9 bases not matched to a gene; V was cut back by 5 bases and J by 4 bases. The CDR3 totals 16 residues. Germline V CDR1 and CDR2: SGHTA, FQGTGA.

The chain joins TRBV2 to TRBJ2-1, with 8 positions matching TRBD2. Germline V gene data show CDR1 as SNHLY and CDR2 as FYNNEI. Germline trimming cut 6 bases from V and 11 bases from J; bases unmatched to any gene: 6. The CDR3 is 12 amino acids. The CDR3 protein is CASRAGTSQQFF. CDR3 DNA sequence: TGTGCCAGCAGAGCTGGGACTAGTCAGCAGTTCTTC.

The chain links TRBV27 to TRBJ2-7, with 9 nucleotides matching TRBD2. J was trimmed by 1 base and V by 4 bases; bases with no gene match: 14. Looked up from germline, CDR1 is MNHEY and CDR2 is SMNVEV (reference sequence). This CDR3 has 18 amino acids. The CDR3 DNA is TGTGCCAGCAGTTCTAGAGGACAGATGACTAGCGGTTCCTACGAGCAGTACTTC. It is translated as CASSSRGQMTSGSYEQYF.

This clone was seen only a few times. The chain combines TRBV11-2 with TRBJ2-1, with D tentatively TRBD2 (6 bases). V lost 10 bases to trimming and J lost 5 bases, with 18 bases between them. Germline V CDR1 and CDR2: SGHAT, FQNNGV. CDR3 length equals 14 residues. This CDR3 is CATSIGTLNNEQFF. CDR3 bases: TGTGCCACCTCGATCGGGACTCTCAACAATGAGCAGTTCTTC.

V usage is TRBV6-1 and J usage is TRBJ2-7; 7 nucleotides align to TRBD1. The V segment lost 0 bases and the J segment 5 bases; nucleotides outside the gene matches: 4. The CDR3 is made up of 14 amino acids. Germline V gene sequence: CDR1 MNHNS, CDR2 SASEGT. DNA for the CDR3: TGTGCCAGCAGTGAAGCTTCCGGGACAGACGAGCAGTACTTC. Translated, it gives CASSEASGTDEQYF.

For the CDR3, the DNA is TGTGCCAGCAGCGGGTCGACTGCCGGGGAGCTGTTTTTT. It yields the protein CASSGSTAGELFF. This chain joins TRBV7-6 and TRBJ2-2; no clear D. V was clipped by 5 bases and J by 6 bases, with 10 bases between them. The CDR3 extends over 13 amino acids. Germline loops: CDR1 SGHVS, CDR2 FNYEAQ.

The chain couples TRBV30 to TRBJ1-2; perhaps TRBD1 as D (6 bases). The CDR3 extends over 12 amino acids. V lost 2 bases and J 8 bases, leaving 12 bases between the germline ends. Germline V CDR1 and CDR2: GTSNPN, SVGIG (reference sequence). In nucleotides, the CDR3 is TGTGCCTGGAGTCAACAGGGAAGAGGCTACACCTTC. It codes for CAWSQQGRGYTF.

V gene TRBV7-9 combines with J gene TRBJ2-3, with 9 nucleotides matching TRBD1. CDR1 and CDR2 (germline): SEHNR, FQNEAQ (reference sequence). CDR3 length: 15 residues. With V trimmed by 7 bases and J by 2 bases, 7 bases remained unmatched. CDR3 region: CASNTGTGFTDTQYF. CDR3 nucleotide sequence: TGTGCCAGCAACACCGGGACAGGGTTCACAGATACGCAGTATTTT.

The DNA for the CDR3 is TGTGCCAGCAGCCGCGCGGTGTCAACAGACGACAATGAGCAGTTCTTC. This gives the protein CASSRAVSTDDNEQFF. This chain links TRBV5-8 with TRBJ2-1; D not resolved. This CDR3 contains 16 residues. Deletions cut 4 bases from V and 5 bases from J, with 19 bases between. CDR1 is SGHTS, CDR2 YDEGEE, per germline.

The rearrangement uses TRBV28 and TRBJ2-7; D is possibly TRBD2 (6 bases). V dropped 3 bases and J dropped 5 bases, with 11 bases sitting between them. CDR3 length: 13 amino acids. CDR1 is MDHEN, CDR2 SYDVKM, per germline. The CDR3: CASSFWAGNEQYF. The CDR3 region has the DNA TGTGCCAGCAGTTTTTGGGCGGGGAACGAGCAGTACTTC.

This clone was found a few times. V usage is TRBV29-1 and J usage is TRBJ1-2, with D perhaps TRBD1 (5 bases). The germline V gene has CDR1 SQVTM and CDR2 ANQGSEA. V was pared by 6 bases and J by 3 bases, with 8 bases between. CDR3 length: 11 residues. The CDR3 region is CSVGTDYGYTF. The DNA of the CDR3 is TGCAGCGTAGGGACGGACTATGGCTACACCTTC.

The chain recombines TRBV15 with TRBJ2-7, with TRBD1 identical over 10 bases. The CDR3 is 20 residues long. In germline, CDR1 is LNHNV, CDR2 YYDKDF (reference sequence). J gave up 0 bases and V 0 bases, and 14 bases lay outside the gene matches. CDR3 nucleotides: TGTGCCACCAGCAGAGACAAATGGACAGGGGGTGCTCTGAGCTCCTACGAGCAGTACTTC. It encodes CATSRDKWTGGALSSYEQYF.

The V call is TRBV19, the J call TRBJ2-2, with 7 bases that match TRBD2. The CDR3 is 15 residues long. Germline V gene sequence: CDR1 LNHDA, CDR2 SQIVND (reference sequence). J gave up 6 bases and V 6 bases, and 10 bases lay outside the gene matches. CDR3: CASRLGLGIAGELFF. CDR3 DNA: TGTGCCAGTAGACTCGGACTAGGAATCGCCGGGGAGCTGTTTTTT.

This rearrangement joins TRBV5-1 to TRBJ2-7; 9 positions agree with TRBD1. The CDR3 is 15 amino acids. The V and J ends lost 3 bases and 2 bases, in that order; junction bases with no gene match: 6. Germline CDR1 is SGHRS and CDR2 is YFSETQ. The CDR3 is CASSSAGTGTYEQYF. The CDR3 DNA is TGCGCCAGCAGCTCCGCCGGGACAGGGACCTACGAGCAGTACTTC.

This clone was counted between two and nine times. This chain connects TRBV6-4 to TRBJ1-1; D gene uncertain. This CDR3 contains 13 residues. Germline CDR1 and CDR2: MRHNA and SNTAGT. V was cut by 5 bases and J by 0 bases, with 7 bases left in between. CDR3 region: CASSSDVNTEAFF. In nucleotides, the CDR3 is TGTGCCAGCAGTTCGGACGTGAACACTGAAGCTTTCTTT.

V gene TRBV27 combines with J gene TRBJ1-5; tentative D call: TRBD1 (6 bases). The CDR3 consists of 15 residues. Germline V lookup: CDR1 MNHEY, CDR2 SMNVEV (reference sequence). Between the trimmed V and J ends, which lost 6 bases and 4 bases, there was a span of 16 bases. CDR3 in amino acids: CASRPSGQQNQPQHF. CDR3 coding DNA: TGTGCCAGCAGACCCAGCGGACAGCAAAATCAGCCCCAGCATTTT.

The rearrangement joins TRBV27 to TRBJ2-2; 7 bases match TRBD1. V lost 3 bases and J lost 0; bases outside the gene matches: 4. Germline assignment: CDR1 MNHEY and CDR2 SMNVEV (reference sequence). The CDR3 runs 16 residues. CDR3 residues: CASSFRGGANTGELFF. The CDR3 DNA reads TGTGCCAGCAGTTTCAGAGGGGGCGCGAACACCGGGGAGCTGTTTTTT.

This clone was picked up many times. This sequence joins TRBV19 and TRBJ1-5; D gene ambiguous. Germline values: CDR1 LNHDA, CDR2 SQIVND (reference sequence). V was trimmed by 2 bases and J by 0 bases, leaving 8 bases between them. The CDR3 is 15 amino acids. The CDR3 spells CASSIWADSNQPQHF. CDR3 DNA: TGTGCCAGTAGTATATGGGCAGATAGCAATCAGCCCCAGCATTTT.

This clone turned up a few times. The chain couples TRBV7-2 to TRBJ2-7; D unresolved. This CDR3 spans 13 amino acids. CDR1 SGHTA and CDR2 FQGNSA come from the germline V gene. Between the trimmed V and J ends, which lost 6 bases and 7 bases, there was a span of 16 bases. Here the CDR3 DNA reads TGTGCCAGCAGTCGCAGAGACTCTACGGAGCAGTACTTC. The encoded protein is CASSRRDSTEQYF.

About this clone itself: The junction differs from germline at one of its ends, possibly a read error. The V and J genes are TRBV7-6 and TRBJ1-5; D is unclear. Germline CDR1 is SGHVS and CDR2 is FNYEAQ. This CDR3 has 13 amino acids. The CDR3 bases are TGTGCCAGCAGCCTAGCGGAAAATCAGCCCCAGCATTTT. It translates to CASSLAENQPQHF.

Comments on this clone: Other DNA sequences in the sample encode the same CDR3. The CDR3 here is CASSLGGRSYEQYF. The CDR3 DNA reads TGTGCCAGCAGCTTAGGGGGTCGGTCCTACGAGCAGTACTTC. This rearrangement joins TRBV7-2 to TRBJ2-7; no firm D call. The CDR3 runs to 14 residues. The V gene's germline CDR1 is SGHTA and CDR2 FQGNSA. V was clipped by 1 base and J by 1 base, with 8 bases between them.

V usage is TRBV4-1 and J usage is TRBJ2-7, with D maybe TRBD2 (6 bases). This CDR3 is built from 14 residues. Trimming took off 4 bases at V and 3 bases at J, with 13 bases between the two ends. Germline values: CDR1 MGHRA, CDR2 YSYEKL. CDR3 bases: TGCGCCAGCAGCCCAGGCGTGGGACTCTACGAGCAGTACTTC. Translation gives CASSPGVGLYEQYF.

This clone was counted only a few times. The rearrangement joins TRBV19 to TRBJ1-5, with TRBD1 as a possible D gene (6 bases). V lost 4 bases and J lost 2, with 21 bases in between. The germline V gene encodes CDR1 LNHDA and CDR2 SQIVND (reference sequence). The CDR3 is 18 residues long. The CDR3 nucleotides read TGTGCCAGTAGTACCGGCGGGACACCAAATTGGGGCAATCAGCCCCAGCATTTT. It is translated as CASSTGGTPNWGNQPQHF. The full variable domain, rest sourced from reference TRBV19 and TRBJ1-5, is DGGITQSPKYLFRKEGQNVTLSCEQNLNHDAMYWYRQDPGQGLRLIYYSQIVNDFQKGDIAEGYSVSREKKESFPLTVTSAQKNPTAFYLCASSTGGTPNWGNQPQHFGDGTRLSIL.

J is TRBJ2-7 and V is TRBV6-6, with 13 bases fitting TRBD2. The CDR3 loop spans 16 amino acids. The J segment lost 5 bases and the V segment lost 2 bases, leaving 6 bases of the junction unmatched. Germline CDR1 reads MNHNY; CDR2 reads SVGAGI (reference sequence). CDR3 protein: CASSYRTSGRSDEQYF. The CDR3 DNA reads as TGTGCCAGCAGTTACCGGACTAGCGGGAGATCCGACGAGCAGTACTTC.

This clone was seen a single time. V and J are TRBV7-8 and TRBJ2-5; D unresolved. The V end lost 5 bases, the J end lost 4 bases, and 8 bases lay between the germline ends. This CDR3 is 12 amino acids long. CDR1 is SGHVS, CDR2 FQNEAQ, per germline. The CDR3 region has the DNA TGTGCCAGCAGCGAAGTCGGAGAGACCCAGTACTTC. Encoded protein: CASSEVGETQYF.

A single count supports this clone. The V call is TRBV5-4, the J call TRBJ2-7; the D is unclear. Trimming took off 1 base at V and 7 bases at J, with 12 bases between the two ends. The germline V gene encodes CDR1 SGHNT and CDR2 YYREEE (reference sequence). This CDR3 contains 13 residues. The CDR3 is CASSLFQASEQYF. The DNA for the CDR3 is TGTGCCAGCAGCTTGTTTCAGGCCTCTGAGCAGTACTTC.